The 2 T cell receptor beta chains in this list originate from one sample, sequenced in a study of cytomegalovirus exposure and HLA in healthy donors (dated by TCRdb to the late 2010s). Library preparation was by the immunoSEQ multiplex PCR assay. For the multiplex PCR, a mixture combining 60 forward primers for TCR Vbeta segments and 13 reverse primers for TCR Jbeta segments was used. The source is immuneACCESS, and TCRdb retained only in-frame sequences with V and J called. Part of the clones is not carried over; for the studies checked, unresolved V genes explain less than half of this, and the remainder is unexplained. The table for this sample lists some 270,000 clones; about 90% of them were counted only once. The ten biggest clones cover roughly 1.6% of the sample. What was sequenced was PBMCs. These receptors were collected from a girl aged 2 to 9 in good health and CMV-seronegative.

The chain recombines TRBV28 with TRBJ1-6; 7 positions agree with TRBD1. Germline assignment: CDR1 MDHEN and CDR2 SYDVKM. This CDR3 has 14 amino acids. J was trimmed by 8 bases and V by 3 bases; bases with no gene match: 4. In DNA form, the CDR3 reads TGTGCCAGCAGTTTCGACAGGGAAGATTCACCCCTCCACTTT. Its translation is CASSFDREDSPLHF. Full variable domain (missing parts from reference TRBV28 and TRBJ1-6): DVKVTQSSRYLVKRTGEKVFLECVQDMDHENMFWYRQDPGLGLRLIYFSYDVKMKEKGDIPEGYSVSREKKERFSLILESASTNQTSMYLCASSFDREDSPLHFGNGTRLTVT.

This rearrangement joins TRBV9 to TRBJ2-2, with 9 positions matching TRBD2. J gave up 2 bases and V 0 bases, and 2 bases lay outside the gene matches. The CDR3 is 16 amino acids. The germline CDR1 and CDR2 sequences are SGDLS and YYNGEE. The CDR3 spells CASSVARGGNTGELFF. The CDR3 bases are TGTGCCAGCAGCGTAGCGCGGGGGGGAAACACCGGGGAGCTGTTTTTT.